This T cell receptor (beta chain) was identified in a study of blood T cell repertoires in COVID-19. About the study: COVID-19 samples, acute and convalescent, were from the United States, Italy and Spain. PBMCs, B-cell-depleted T cells, or T cells provided the cDNA or gDNA that made up the material.

In the original processing: The authors estimated nucleated cell counts from reference gene primer amplification. Sequencing was performed with immunoSEQ multiplex PCR; in TCRdb, only in-frame clones are kept and a portion is missing. The DNA gave D and trimming, while V, J and clone size come from that table. The table has about 190,000 clones, around 85% seen once. The CDR3 has 18 amino acids. With 7 bases clipped from V and 0 bases from J, the junction kept 10 bases outside the gene matches. The germline CDR1 and CDR2 sequences are KGHSH and LQKENI. The chain joins TRBV18 to TRBJ2-1, with 12 bases identical to TRBD2. The sequencing sample was made of peripheral blood. The clonotype originates from a woman in her forties or fifties with acute or convalescent COVID-19. CDR3 in DNA: TGTGCCAGCTTGCCTTTACCTAGCGGGAGGGGCTCCTACAATGAGCAGTTCTTC. Its protein product is CASLPLPSGRGSYNEQFF.